The clone carrying this TCR beta chain was seen at least ten times. Amplification of TCR beta CDR3 regions used RNA as the template. First-round RT-PCR with HTBI primers amplified the TCR CDR3 region. Each CDR3 protein gets one entry after TCRdb re-called the multiplex PCR reads with MiXCR. The profile shows 550,000 to 600,000 distinct CDR3 sequences, about 14% of them singletons. This sample is drawn from a study of T cells in Graves' hyperthyroidism and ophthalmopathy. A roughly 9.1 ml volume of fresh peripheral blood provided the PBMCs. Germline loops: CDR1 SGHTA, CDR2 FQGNSA. The CDR3 length is 17 residues. Trimming removed 4 bases from V and 1 base from J; junction bases left unmatched: 9.

The receptor was isolated from a woman aged 18-35 years with Graves' ophthalmopathy. V usage is TRBV7-2 and J usage is TRBJ2-5, with 10 bases lining up with TRBD2. Sequencing was done on a sample of blood. CDR3 sequence reads: CASSSLRTSGVQETQYF. In nucleotides, the CDR3 is TGTGCCAGCAGCTCACTCCGGACTAGCGGAGTCCAAGAGACCCAGTACTTC.